Shown below are 19 T cell receptor beta chains from a single sample sequenced in a study of T cells after somatic rescue of genetic block. Only in-frame clones appear in the TCRdb table, and some are missing; sequencing was by immunoSEQ multiplex PCR. The sample has under 150,000 clones, 85% to 95% seen once; the top ten hold approximately 1.4%. Source material: peripheral blood mononuclear cells (PBMCs). The source of these receptors is a woman younger than 35.

The rearrangement links TRBV27 to TRBJ1-5, with no clear D. The CDR3 has 13 residues. V was trimmed by 7 bases and J by 4 bases, leaving 11 bases between them. The V gene's germline CDR1 is MNHEY and CDR2 SMNVEV (reference sequence). CDR3 amino acids: CASTMGGNQPQHF. DNA for the CDR3: TGTGCCAGCACCATGGGAGGGAATCAGCCCCAGCATTTT.

The rearrangement uses TRBV4-2 and TRBJ1-1; D gene unclear. Germline CDR1 LGHNA, CDR2 YNFKEQ. This CDR3 comprises 10 residues. V was trimmed by 0 bases and J by 11 bases, leaving 4 bases between them. CDR3 sequence: CASSQDRAFF. The CDR3 bases are TGTGCCAGCAGCCAAGATAGGGCTTTCTTT.

The rearrangement uses TRBV5-1 and TRBJ2-7; the match to TRBD1 covers 8 bases. The CDR3 contains 14 residues. CDR1 SGHRS and CDR2 YFSETQ come from the germline V gene. Unmatched junction bases numbered 1, after V lost 2 bases and J lost 0 bases. CDR3 loop: CASSFGTGSYEQYF. The CDR3 region has the DNA TGCGCCAGCAGCTTTGGGACAGGCTCCTACGAGCAGTACTTC.

This sequence joins TRBV30 and TRBJ1-4; D ambiguous. Deletions cut 1 base from V and 7 bases from J, with 10 bases between. This CDR3 spans 13 amino acids. Germline V gene data show CDR1 as GTSNPN and CDR2 as SVGIG (reference sequence). In nucleotides, the CDR3 is TGTGCCTGGAGTGCCGGGAGGATTGAAAAACTGTTTTTT. Translating it yields CAWSAGRIEKLFF.

The chain links TRBV11-1 to TRBJ2-7; D remains unclear. The CDR3 spans 14 residues. With 1 base removed from V and 3 bases from J, the gap between germline ends came to 10 bases. CDR1 SGHAT and CDR2 FQDESV come from the germline V gene (reference sequence). The CDR3 protein is CASSLVGSSYEQYF. Here the CDR3 DNA reads TGTGCCAGCAGCTTAGTAGGTTCCAGCTACGAGCAGTACTTC.

This chain connects TRBV5-4 to TRBJ1-6; no clear D gene. The length of the CDR3 is 14 residues. Germline CDR1 SGHNT, CDR2 YYREEE (reference sequence). The V end lost 0 bases, the J end lost 3 bases, and 4 bases lay between the germline ends. The CDR3 here is CASSLDSYNSPLHF. The CDR3 nucleotides read TGTGCCAGCAGCTTGGACAGCTATAATTCACCCCTCCACTTT.

CDR3 sequence (DNA): TGTGCCAGCAGCACCCGGGAAGAGCCCTACAATGAGCAGTTCTTC. Amino acids: CASSTREEPYNEQFF. The chain joins TRBV6-5 to TRBJ2-1; a weak D match, TRBD2 (5 bases). The ends were cut back, 6 bases at V and 2 bases at J, with 14 bases in the middle. CDR1 is MNHEY and CDR2 is SVGAGI in the germline V gene. The CDR3 is 15 residues long.

This clone came up a few times. The J gene is TRBJ1-1, the V gene TRBV7-2, with D unresolved. Germline V CDR1 and CDR2: SGHTA, FQGNSA. V was shortened by 5 bases and J by 4 bases, with 11 bases between the two germline ends. The length of the CDR3 is 13 residues. The CDR3 region is CASSALVGTEAFF. CDR3 DNA sequence: TGTGCCAGCAGCGCCCTCGTGGGCACTGAAGCTTTCTTT.

This rearrangement joins TRBV6-1 to TRBJ2-5; no definite D call. V lost 7 bases, J lost 5 bases, and 8 bases lay in between. This CDR3 spans 11 amino acids. Germline CDR1 reads MNHNS; CDR2 reads SASEGT. CDR3 residues: CASNHEETQYF. CDR3 nucleotides: TGTGCCAGCAATCACGAGGAGACCCAGTACTTC.

This chain connects TRBV5-4 to TRBJ2-7; 8 bases are a match to TRBD1. Germline V lookup: CDR1 SGHNT, CDR2 YYREEE (reference sequence). The CDR3 is made up of 14 amino acids. Trimming took 0 bases from V and 12 from J; bases not matched to a gene: 11. The CDR3 DNA reads TGTGCCAGCAGCTTGGGGGAAGGGACAGGCCGTCGGTACTTC. Protein sequence: CASSLGEGTGRRYF.

Here the CDR3 reads CASSLVFNSNQPQHF. The CDR3 DNA sequence: TGTGCCAGCAGCTTGGTTTTTAATAGCAATCAGCCCCAGCATTTT. The V and J genes are TRBV5-5 and TRBJ1-5; D ambiguous. V lost 0 bases, J lost 0 bases, and 7 bases lay in between. Germline V lookup: CDR1 SGHKS, CDR2 YYEKEE (reference sequence). The CDR3 covers 15 residues. Using reference TRBV5-5 and TRBJ1-5 for the parts outside the CDR3, the full variable domain is DAGVTQSPTHLIKTRGQQVTLRCSPISGHKSVSWYQQVLGQGPQFIFQYYEKEERGRGNFPDRFSARQFPNYSSELNVNALLLGDSALYLCASSLVFNSNQPQHFGDGTRLSIL.

The V call is TRBV2, the J call TRBJ1-5; possible D gene TRBD1, 6 bases. V was clipped by 11 bases and J by 2 bases, with 22 bases between them. The CDR3 extends over 16 amino acids. The germline gives CDR1 SNHLY, CDR2 FYNNEI. The CDR3 DNA sequence: TGTGCCTCCGAGCGGGGGCGCGGCTTTGGCAATCAGCCCCAGCATTTT. Translation: CASERGRGFGNQPQHF.

The rearrangement uses TRBV28 and TRBJ1-2, with 10 positions matching TRBD1. The V segment lost 5 bases and the J segment 7 bases; nucleotides outside the gene matches: 4. Germline V lookup: CDR1 MDHEN, CDR2 SYDVKM. The CDR3 runs to 13 residues. The chain's CDR3 is CASSRDRGGGYTF. DNA for the CDR3: TGTGCCAGCAGTCGGGACAGGGGAGGTGGCTACACCTTC.

The V gene is TRBV9, the J gene TRBJ2-3; D is undetermined. V lost 1 base and J 1 base, leaving 7 bases between the germline ends. The CDR3 contains 14 residues. Germline lookup yields CDR1 SGDLS and CDR2 YYNGEE. CDR3: CASSVQLGTDTQYF. The CDR3 nucleotides read TGTGCCAGCAGCGTACAACTGGGCACAGATACGCAGTATTTT.

This clone was observed a few times. The V and J genes are TRBV9 and TRBJ2-7, with no clear D. The CDR3 length is 15 residues. Trimming shortened V by 4 bases and J by 10 bases, and 24 bases separated the two germline ends. Germline V lookup: CDR1 SGDLS, CDR2 YYNGEE. Here the CDR3 reads CASSTKSTPPYEQYF. In nucleotides, the CDR3 is TGTGCCAGCAGCACTAAGAGTACTCCCCCTTATGAACAGTACTTC.

This chain joins TRBV7-8 and TRBJ1-6; 9 bases align to TRBD1. The CDR3 length is 14 residues. CDR1 is SGHVS and CDR2 is FQNEAQ in the germline V gene. Unmatched junction bases numbered 5, after V lost 5 bases and J lost 9 bases. The DNA of the CDR3 is TGTGCCAGCAGCCTGGGACAGGGAGGTTCACCCCTCCACTTT. Its protein is CASSLGQGGSPLHF.

The chain combines TRBV7-9 with TRBJ2-7; D may match TRBD1 or TRBD2 (5 bases each). CDR3 length: 16 amino acids. Germline V gene sequence: CDR1 SEHNR, CDR2 FQNEAQ (reference sequence). The ends were cut back, 2 bases at V and 6 bases at J, with 20 bases in the middle. This chain's CDR3 is CASSLTPGPTRREQYF. In DNA, the CDR3 is TGTGCCAGCAGCTTAACTCCGGGACCCACCCGCCGCGAGCAGTACTTC.

The chain links TRBV16 to TRBJ2-1; D may match TRBD1 or TRBD2 (5 bases each). The CDR3 covers 15 residues. Per the germline V gene, CDR1 is KGHSY and CDR2 is FQNENV. Between the trimmed V and J ends, which lost 1 base and 4 bases, there was a span of 11 bases. CDR3 DNA sequence: TGTGCCAGCAGCCAATGGGACGCTCTGTACAATGAGCAGTTCTTC. Translating it yields CASSQWDALYNEQFF.

The gene calls are TRBV6-6 and TRBJ1-2; the D gene is possibly TRBD1 (5 bases). Germline CDR1 is MNHNY and CDR2 is SVGAGI (reference sequence). The V and J ends lost 4 bases and 8 bases respectively, with 23 bases between them. This CDR3 spans 16 amino acids. The CDR3 sequence is CASSSGYRWLRGGYTF. The CDR3, as DNA: TGTGCCAGCAGTTCCGGATACAGGTGGCTTAGGGGAGGCTACACCTTC.